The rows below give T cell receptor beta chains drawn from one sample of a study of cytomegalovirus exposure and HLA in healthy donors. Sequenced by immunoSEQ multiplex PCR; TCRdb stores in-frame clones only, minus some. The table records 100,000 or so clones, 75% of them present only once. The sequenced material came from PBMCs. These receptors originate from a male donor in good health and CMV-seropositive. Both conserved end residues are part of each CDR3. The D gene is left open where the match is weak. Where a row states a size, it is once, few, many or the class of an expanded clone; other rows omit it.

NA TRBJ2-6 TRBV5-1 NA TGCGCCAGCAGCTTTGAGGGAGCCAACGTCCTGACTTTC CASSFEGANVLTF
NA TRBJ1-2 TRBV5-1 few TGCGCCAGCAGCTTGGGAACGGCGGGATATGGCTACACCTTC CASSLGTAGYGYTF
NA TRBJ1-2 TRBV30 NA TGTGCCTGGAGTTACCAGGGGTACTATGGCTACACCTTC CAWSYQGYYGYTF
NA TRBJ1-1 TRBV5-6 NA TGTGCCAGCAGCTTGATGGGGAGAAAAGCTTTCTTT CASSLMGRKAFF
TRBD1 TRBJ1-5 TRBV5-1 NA TGCGCCAGCAGCTTGGCCGGGCAGGGGGCGAATCAGCCCCAGCATTTT CASSLAGQGANQPQHF
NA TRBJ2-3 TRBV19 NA TGTGCCAGTAGTGTCGGACGAGGGAGCACAGATACGCAGTATTTT CASSVGRGSTDTQYF
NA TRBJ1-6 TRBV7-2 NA TGTGCCAGCAGCCACAGGGCCTTGCGCTCCTATAATTCACCCCTCCACTTT CASSHRALRSYNSPLHF
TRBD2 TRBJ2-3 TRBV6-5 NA TGTGCCAGCAGACTAGCGGGAAGCACAGATACGCAGTATTTT CASRLAGSTDTQYF
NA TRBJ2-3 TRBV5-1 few TGCGCCAGCAGCCGACAGTCGACAGATACGCAGTATTTT CASSRQSTDTQYF
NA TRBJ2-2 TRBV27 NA TGTGCCAGCAGTTTACCAAACACCGGGGAGCTGTTTTTT CASSLPNTGELFF
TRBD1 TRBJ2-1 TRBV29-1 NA TGCAGCGCGATCCGGGACAGGGAGGCCAATGAGCAGTTCTTC CSAIRDREANEQFF
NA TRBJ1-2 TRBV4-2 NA TGTGCCAGCAGCCAAGATACAGGGCACGGCTACACCTTC CASSQDTGHGYTF
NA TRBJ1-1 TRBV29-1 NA TGCAGCGTGGCAGGGTGGGGAACGATGAACACTGAAGCTTTCTTT CSVAGWGTMNTEAFF
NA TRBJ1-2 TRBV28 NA TGTGCCAGCAGTTTTACCGGGGAGTGGTATGGCTACACCTTC CASSFTGEWYGYTF
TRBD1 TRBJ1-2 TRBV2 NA TGTGCCAGCAGCTCTATTAAGGGGGACAGGGCTGGTTATGGCTACACCTTC CASSSIKGDRAGYGYTF
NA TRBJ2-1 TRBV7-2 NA TGTGCCAGCAGCTTACGGCTGGGCACCGGGACAATCTCCTACAATGAGCAGTTCTTC CASSLRLGTGTISYNEQFF
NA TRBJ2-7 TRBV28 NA TGTGCCAGCAGTCAGCTAGACTATCCCTACGAGCAGTACTTC CASSQLDYPYEQYF
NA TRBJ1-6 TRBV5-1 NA TGCGCCAGCAGCTTGTACGCGTCCGAGGGTTCACCCCTCCACTTT CASSLYASEGSPLHF
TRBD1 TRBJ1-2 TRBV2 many TGTGCCAGCAGTGAAGGGACAGGGCGAGGCTACACCTTC CASSEGTGRGYTF
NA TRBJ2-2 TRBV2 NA TGTGCCAGCAGTGAAGATCGGTACACCGGGGAGCTGTTTTTT CASSEDRYTGELFF
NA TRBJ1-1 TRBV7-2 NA TGTGCCAGCAGCTGGGGGGGTGGGGGCATGAACACTGAAGCTTTCTTT CASSWGGGGMNTEAFF
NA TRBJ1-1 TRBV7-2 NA TGTGCCAGCAGCTCGAGAGCGGGGAACACTGAAGCTTTCTTT CASSSRAGNTEAFF
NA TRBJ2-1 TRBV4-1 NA TGCGCCAGCAGCCAAGTAGACAGATCTGGGCAGTTCTTC CASSQVDRSGQFF
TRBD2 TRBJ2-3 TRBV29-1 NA TGCAGCGTTAGAGGTAGCGGGGGGCCAGATACGCAGTATTTT CSVRGSGGPDTQYF
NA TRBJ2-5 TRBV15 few TGTGCCACCAGCAGAGACTTCGAAGAGACCCAGTACTTC CATSRDFEETQYF
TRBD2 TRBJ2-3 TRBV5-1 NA TGCGCCAGCAGCTTGGCCGGGCGGAGCGGGGGGGCGACAGATACGCAGTATTTT CASSLAGRSGGATDTQYF
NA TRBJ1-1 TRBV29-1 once TGCAGTATGTCGGTGAACACTGAAGCTTTCTTT CSMSVNTEAFF
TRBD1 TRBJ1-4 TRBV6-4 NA TGTGCCCCGACAGGGAATGGTGAAAAACTGTTTTTT CAPTGNGEKLFF
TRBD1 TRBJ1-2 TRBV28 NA TGTGCCAGCAGTTGGACCGGAGGATTGACAGGGGACTATGGCTACACCTTC CASSWTGGLTGDYGYTF
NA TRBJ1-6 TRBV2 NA TGTGCCAGCAGTCCCACAGGGTCAGGTTCACCCCTCCACTTT CASSPTGSGSPLHF
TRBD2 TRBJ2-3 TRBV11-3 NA TGTGCCAGCAGCTCTAGGACTAGCTCAAGCACAGATACGCAGTATTTT CASSSRTSSSTDTQYF
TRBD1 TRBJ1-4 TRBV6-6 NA TGTGCCAGCAGTTGGAACAGGGGAGCGGAGGAAAAACTGTTTTTT CASSWNRGAEEKLFF
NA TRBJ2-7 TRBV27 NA TGTGCCAGCACGCGGACGGGGTCCTACGAGCAGTACTTC CASTRTGSYEQYF
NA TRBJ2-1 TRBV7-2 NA TGTGCCAGCAGCTTAGGTAGTGGGAGGAAGCAGTTCTTC CASSLGSGRKQFF
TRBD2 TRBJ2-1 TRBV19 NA TGTGCCAGTAAAGAGGCTAGCGGGGACAATGAGCAGTTCTTC CASKEASGDNEQFF
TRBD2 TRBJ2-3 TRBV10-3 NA TGTGCCATCAGTGCCATAGCGGGGGATGGAGATACGCAGTATTTT CAISAIAGDGDTQYF
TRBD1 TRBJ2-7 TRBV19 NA TGTGCCAGTAGTTCCCCGGGACAGGGGGACTACGAGCAGTACTTC CASSSPGQGDYEQYF
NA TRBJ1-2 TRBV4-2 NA TGTGCCAGCAGCCAACAGACAGGCCTGTCTTATGGCTACACCTTC CASSQQTGLSYGYTF
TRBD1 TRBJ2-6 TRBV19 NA TGTGCCAGTAGTATAATTGGGACAGGGGCGAGCTCTGGGGCCAACGTCCTGACTTTC CASSIIGTGASSGANVLTF
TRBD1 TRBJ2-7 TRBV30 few TGTGCCTGGAGACGGGGACAGGGGGCGCGGGAGCAGTACTTC CAWRRGQGAREQYF
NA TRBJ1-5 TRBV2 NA TGTGCCAGCAGTGAATCCGCCAGGGGCAATCAGCCCCAGCATTTT CASSESARGNQPQHF
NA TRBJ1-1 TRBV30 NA TGTGCCTGGAGTGCCCCAGGTGAAAACACTGAAGCTTTCTTT CAWSAPGENTEAFF
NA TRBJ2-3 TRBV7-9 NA TGTGCCAGCAGCGCCGCGGGTCCAGATACGCAGTATTTT CASSAAGPDTQYF
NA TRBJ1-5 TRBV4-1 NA TGCGCCAGCAGCCAATCCCCCACCCGGGGGAGGCTCTATAGCAATCAGCCCCAGCATTTT CASSQSPTRGRLYSNQPQHF
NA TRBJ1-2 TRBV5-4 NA TGTGCCAGCAGCTTGGGGGACTTCGCTGGCTACACCTTC CASSLGDFAGYTF
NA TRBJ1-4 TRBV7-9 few TGTGCCAGCAGCCACCGGGCTAATGAAAAACTGTTTTTT CASSHRANEKLFF
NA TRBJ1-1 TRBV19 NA TGTGCCAGTAGTGAAGAGCGGGGGACTGAAGCTTTCTTT CASSEERGTEAFF
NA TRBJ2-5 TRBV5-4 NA TGTGCCAGCAGTGGCAGCCGGGGGAGTCAAGAGACCCAGTACTTC CASSGSRGSQETQYF